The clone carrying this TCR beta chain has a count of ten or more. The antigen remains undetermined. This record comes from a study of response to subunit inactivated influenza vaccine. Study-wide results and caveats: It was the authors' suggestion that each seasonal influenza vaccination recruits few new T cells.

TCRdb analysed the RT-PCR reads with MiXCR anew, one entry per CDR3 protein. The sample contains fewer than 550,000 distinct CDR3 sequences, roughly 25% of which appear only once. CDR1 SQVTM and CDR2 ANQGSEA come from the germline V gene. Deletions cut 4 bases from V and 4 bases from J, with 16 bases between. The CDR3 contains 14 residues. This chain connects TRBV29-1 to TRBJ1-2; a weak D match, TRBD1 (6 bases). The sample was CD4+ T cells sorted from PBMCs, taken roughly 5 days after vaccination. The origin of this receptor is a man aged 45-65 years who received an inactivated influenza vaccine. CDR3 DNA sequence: TGCAGCGTTGCGGAGGGGGGGCATGGCTATGGCTACACCTTC. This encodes CSVAEGGHGYGYTF.